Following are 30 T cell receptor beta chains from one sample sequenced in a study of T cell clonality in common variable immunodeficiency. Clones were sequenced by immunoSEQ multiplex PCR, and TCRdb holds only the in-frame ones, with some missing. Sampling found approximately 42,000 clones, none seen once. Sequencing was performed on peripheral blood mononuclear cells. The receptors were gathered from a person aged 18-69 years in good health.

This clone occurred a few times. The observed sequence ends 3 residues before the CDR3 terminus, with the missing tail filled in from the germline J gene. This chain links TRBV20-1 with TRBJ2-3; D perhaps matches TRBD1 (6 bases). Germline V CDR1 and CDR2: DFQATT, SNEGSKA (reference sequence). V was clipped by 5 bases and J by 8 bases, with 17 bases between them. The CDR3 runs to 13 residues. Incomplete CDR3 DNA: TGCAGTGCTCTTCGGACAGAGGCCGGTACG. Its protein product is CSALRTEAGT. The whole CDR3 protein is CSALRTEAGTQYF.

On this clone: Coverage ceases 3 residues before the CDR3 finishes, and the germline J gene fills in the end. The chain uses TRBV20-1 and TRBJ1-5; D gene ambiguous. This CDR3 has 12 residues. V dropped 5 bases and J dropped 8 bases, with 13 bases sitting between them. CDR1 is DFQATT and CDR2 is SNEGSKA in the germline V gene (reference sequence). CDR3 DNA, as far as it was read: TGCAGTGCTGGGCGAACCTGGGAGCCC. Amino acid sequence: CSAGRTWEP. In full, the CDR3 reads CSAGRTWEPQHF.

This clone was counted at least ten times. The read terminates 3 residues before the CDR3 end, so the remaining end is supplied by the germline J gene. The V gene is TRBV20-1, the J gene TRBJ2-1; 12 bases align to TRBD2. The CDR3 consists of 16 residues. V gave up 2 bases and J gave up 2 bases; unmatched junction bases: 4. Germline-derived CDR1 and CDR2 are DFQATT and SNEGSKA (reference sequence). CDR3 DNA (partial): TGCAGTGCTAGACTAACTAGCGGGAGGACCTACAATGAG. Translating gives CSARLTSGRTYNE. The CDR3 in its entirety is CSARLTSGRTYNEQFF.

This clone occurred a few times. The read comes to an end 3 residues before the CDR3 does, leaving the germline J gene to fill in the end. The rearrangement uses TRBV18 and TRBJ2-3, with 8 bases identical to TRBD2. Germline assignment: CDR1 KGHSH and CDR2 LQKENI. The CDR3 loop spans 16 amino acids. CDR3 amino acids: CASSPRASGLEETQYF. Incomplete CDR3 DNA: TGTGCCAGCTCACCACGGGCTAGCGGGCTAGAAGAGACG.

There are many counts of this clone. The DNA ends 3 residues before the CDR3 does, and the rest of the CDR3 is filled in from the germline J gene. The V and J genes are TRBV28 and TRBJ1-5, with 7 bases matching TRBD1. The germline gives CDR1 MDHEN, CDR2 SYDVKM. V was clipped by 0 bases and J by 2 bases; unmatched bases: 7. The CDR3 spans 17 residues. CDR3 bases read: TGTGCCAGCAGTTTATGGGGCGCGCAGGGGGGCAATCAGCCC. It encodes CASSLWGAQGGNQP. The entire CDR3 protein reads CASSLWGAQGGNQPQHF.

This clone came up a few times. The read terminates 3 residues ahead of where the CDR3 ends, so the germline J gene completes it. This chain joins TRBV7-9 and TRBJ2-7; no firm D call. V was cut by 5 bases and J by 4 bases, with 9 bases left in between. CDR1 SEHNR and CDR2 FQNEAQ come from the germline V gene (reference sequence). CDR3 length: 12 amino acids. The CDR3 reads CASSRTAYEQYF. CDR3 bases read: TGTGCCAGCAGCAGAACAGCTTACGAG.

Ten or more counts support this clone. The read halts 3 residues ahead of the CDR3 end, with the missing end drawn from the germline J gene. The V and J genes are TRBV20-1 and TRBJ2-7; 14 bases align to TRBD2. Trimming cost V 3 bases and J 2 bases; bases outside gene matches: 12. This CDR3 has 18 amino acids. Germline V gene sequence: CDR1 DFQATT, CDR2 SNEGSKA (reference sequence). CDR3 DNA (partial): TGCAGTGCTAGTAGCCTGGGACTAGCGGGAGAAAGGACCTACGAG. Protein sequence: CSASSLGLAGERTYE. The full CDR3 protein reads CSASSLGLAGERTYEQYF.

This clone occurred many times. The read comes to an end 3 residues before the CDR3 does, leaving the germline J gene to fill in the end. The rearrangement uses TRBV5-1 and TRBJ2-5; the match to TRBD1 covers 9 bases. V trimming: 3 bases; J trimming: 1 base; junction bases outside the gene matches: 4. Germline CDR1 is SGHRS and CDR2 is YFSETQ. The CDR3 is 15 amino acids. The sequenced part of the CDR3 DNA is TGCGCCAGCAGCTGGGGGGACAGGGCCCAAGAGACC. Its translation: CASSWGDRAQET. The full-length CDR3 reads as CASSWGDRAQETQYF.

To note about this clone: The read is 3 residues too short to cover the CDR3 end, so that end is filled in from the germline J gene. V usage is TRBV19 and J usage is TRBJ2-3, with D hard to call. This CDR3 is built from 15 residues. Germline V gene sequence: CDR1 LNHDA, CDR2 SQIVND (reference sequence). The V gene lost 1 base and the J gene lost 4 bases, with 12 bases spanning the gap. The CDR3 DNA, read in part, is TGTGCCAGTAGTATAGTTTTGACATTGCCAGATACG. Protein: CASSIVLTLPDT. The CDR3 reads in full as CASSIVLTLPDTQYF.

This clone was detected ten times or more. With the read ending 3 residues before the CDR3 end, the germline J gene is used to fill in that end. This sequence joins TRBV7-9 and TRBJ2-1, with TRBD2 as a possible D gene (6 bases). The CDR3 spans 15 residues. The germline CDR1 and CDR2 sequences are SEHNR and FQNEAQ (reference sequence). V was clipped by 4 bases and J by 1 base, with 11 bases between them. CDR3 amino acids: CASSSTGGSYNEQFF. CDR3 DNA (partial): TGTGCCAGCAGCTCGACCGGGGGATCCTACAATGAG.

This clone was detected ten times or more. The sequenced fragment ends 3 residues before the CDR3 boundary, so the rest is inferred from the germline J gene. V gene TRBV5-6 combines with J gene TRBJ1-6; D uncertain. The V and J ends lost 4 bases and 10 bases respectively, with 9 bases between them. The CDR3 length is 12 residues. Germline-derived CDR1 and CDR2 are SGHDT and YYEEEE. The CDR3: CASSRLVSPLHF. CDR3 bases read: TGTGCCAGCAGCCGGTTGGTATCACCC. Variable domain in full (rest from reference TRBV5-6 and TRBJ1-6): DAGVTQSPTHLIKTRGQQVTLRCSPKSGHDTVSWYQQALGQGPQFIFQYYEEEERQRGNFPDRFSGHQFPNYSSELNVNALLLGDSALYLCASSRLVSPLHFGNGTRLTVT.

The CDR3 sequence is CASTPGTAGVNEQYF. The part of the CDR3 DNA that was read is TGTGCCAGCACCCCGGGGACTGCCGGCGTGAACGAG. V and J are TRBV7-9 and TRBJ2-7; weak D call: TRBD2 (6 bases). Read data end 3 residues before the CDR3 end; the end is taken from the germline J gene. CDR1 SEHNR and CDR2 FQNEAQ come from the germline V gene (reference sequence). Trimming took 7 bases from V and 5 from J, leaving 21 bases between them. This CDR3 has 15 residues.

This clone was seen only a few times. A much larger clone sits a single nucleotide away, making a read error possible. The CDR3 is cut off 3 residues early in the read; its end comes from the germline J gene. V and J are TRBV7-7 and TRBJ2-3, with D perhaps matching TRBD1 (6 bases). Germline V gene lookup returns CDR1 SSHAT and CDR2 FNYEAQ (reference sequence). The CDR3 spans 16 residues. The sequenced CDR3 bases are TGTGCTAGCAGCTTAGATTCGGACAGTAGCAATCAGCCG. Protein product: CASSLDSDSSNQP. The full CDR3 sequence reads CASSLDSDSSNQPQYF.

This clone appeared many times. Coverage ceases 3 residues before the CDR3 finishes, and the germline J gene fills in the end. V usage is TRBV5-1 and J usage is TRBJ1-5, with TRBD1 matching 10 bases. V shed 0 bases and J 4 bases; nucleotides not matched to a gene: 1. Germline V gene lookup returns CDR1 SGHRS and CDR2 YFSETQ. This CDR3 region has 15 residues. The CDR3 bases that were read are TGCGCCAGCAGCTTGGAGGGACAGGGGAATCAGCCC. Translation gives CASSLEGQGNQP. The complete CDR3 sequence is CASSLEGQGNQPQHF. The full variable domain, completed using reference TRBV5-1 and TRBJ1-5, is KAGVTQTPRYLIKTRGQQVTLSCSPISGHRSVSWYQQTPGQGLQFLFEYFSETQRNKGNFPGRFSGRQFSNSRSEMNVSTLELGDSALYLCASSLEGQGNQPQHFGDGTRLSIL.

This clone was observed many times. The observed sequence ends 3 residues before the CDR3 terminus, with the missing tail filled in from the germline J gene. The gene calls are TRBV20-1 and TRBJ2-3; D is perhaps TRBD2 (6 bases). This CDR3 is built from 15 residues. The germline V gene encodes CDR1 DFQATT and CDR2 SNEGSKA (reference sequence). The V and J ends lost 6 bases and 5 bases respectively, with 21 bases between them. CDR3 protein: CSAPPGSRTKDTQYF. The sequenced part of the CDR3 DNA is TGCAGTGCACCACCGGGATCTAGGACTAAAGATACG.

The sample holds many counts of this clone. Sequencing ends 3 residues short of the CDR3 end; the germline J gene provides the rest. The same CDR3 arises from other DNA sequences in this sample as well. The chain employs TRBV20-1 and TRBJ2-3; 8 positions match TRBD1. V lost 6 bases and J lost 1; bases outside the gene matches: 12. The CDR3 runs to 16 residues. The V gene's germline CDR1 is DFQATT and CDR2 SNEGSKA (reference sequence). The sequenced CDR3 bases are TGCAGTGCAATCCCGGCCAGGGGGCTTTGCACAGATACG. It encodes CSAIPARGLCTDT. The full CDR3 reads CSAIPARGLCTDTQYF.

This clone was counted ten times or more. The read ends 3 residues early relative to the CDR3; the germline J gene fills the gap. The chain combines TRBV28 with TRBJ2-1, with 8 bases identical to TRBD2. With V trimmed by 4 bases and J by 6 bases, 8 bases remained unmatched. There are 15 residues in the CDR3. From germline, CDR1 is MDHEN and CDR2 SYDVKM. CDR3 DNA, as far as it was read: TGTGCCAGCAGTTGGAGGATGAGCGGGGGCAATGAG. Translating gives CASSWRMSGGNE. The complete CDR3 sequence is CASSWRMSGGNEQFF.

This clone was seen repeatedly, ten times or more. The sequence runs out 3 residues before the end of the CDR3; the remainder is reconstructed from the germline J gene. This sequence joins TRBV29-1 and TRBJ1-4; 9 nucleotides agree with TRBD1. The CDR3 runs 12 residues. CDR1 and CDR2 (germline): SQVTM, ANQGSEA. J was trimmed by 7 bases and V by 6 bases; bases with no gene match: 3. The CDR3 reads CSVRTGVEKLFF. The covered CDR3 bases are TGCAGCGTGAGGACAGGGGTTGAAAAA.

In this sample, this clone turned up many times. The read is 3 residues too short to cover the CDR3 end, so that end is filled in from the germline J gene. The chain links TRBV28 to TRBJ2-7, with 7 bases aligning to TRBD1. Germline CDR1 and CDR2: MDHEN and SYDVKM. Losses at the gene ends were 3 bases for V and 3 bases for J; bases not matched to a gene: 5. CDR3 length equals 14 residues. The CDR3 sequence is CASSFGDSGYEQYF. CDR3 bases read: TGTGCCAGCAGTTTTGGGGACAGCGGCTACGAG.

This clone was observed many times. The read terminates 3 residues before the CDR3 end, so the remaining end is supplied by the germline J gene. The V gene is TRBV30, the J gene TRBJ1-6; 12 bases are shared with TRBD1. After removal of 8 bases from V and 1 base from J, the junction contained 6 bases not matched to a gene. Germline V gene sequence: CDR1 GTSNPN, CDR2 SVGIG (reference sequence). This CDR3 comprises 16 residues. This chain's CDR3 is CARDRGQNSYNSPLHF. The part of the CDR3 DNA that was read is TGTGCCCGGGACAGGGGGCAGAATTCCTATAATTCACCC.

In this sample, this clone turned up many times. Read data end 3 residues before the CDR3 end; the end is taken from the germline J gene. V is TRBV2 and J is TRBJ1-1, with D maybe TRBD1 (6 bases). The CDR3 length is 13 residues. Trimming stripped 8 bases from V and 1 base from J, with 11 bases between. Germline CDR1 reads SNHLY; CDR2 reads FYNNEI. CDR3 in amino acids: CASSWGQNTEAFF. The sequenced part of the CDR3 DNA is TGTGCCAGCTCCTGGGGACAGAACACTGAA. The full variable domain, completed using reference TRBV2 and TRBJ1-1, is EPEVTQTPSHQVTQMGQEVILRCVPISNHLYFYWYRQILGQKVEFLVSFYNNEISEKSEIFDDQFSVERPDGSNFTLKIRSTKLEDSAMYFCASSWGQNTEAFFGQGTRLTVV.

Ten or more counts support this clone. The DNA read from the CDR3 is TGTGCCAGCAGTTTCGGACTAGGGCCCTCCTACGAG. It yields the protein CASSFGLGPSYE. The whole CDR3 is CASSFGLGPSYEQYF. The chain employs TRBV7-3 and TRBJ2-7, with 7 bases that match TRBD2. The sequence runs out 3 residues before the end of the CDR3; the remainder is reconstructed from the germline J gene. Trimming cost V 6 bases and J 0 bases; bases outside gene matches: 8. CDR1 SGHTA and CDR2 FQGTGA come from the germline V gene. There are 15 residues in the CDR3.

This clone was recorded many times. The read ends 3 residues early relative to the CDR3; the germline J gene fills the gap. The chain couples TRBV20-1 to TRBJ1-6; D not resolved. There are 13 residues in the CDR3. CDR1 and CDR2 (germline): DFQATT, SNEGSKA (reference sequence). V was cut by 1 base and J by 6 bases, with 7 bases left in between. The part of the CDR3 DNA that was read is TGCAGTGCTAGAGGTCAGCGTAATTCACCC. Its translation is CSARGQRNSP. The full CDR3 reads CSARGQRNSPLHF.

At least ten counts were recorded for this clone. The sequenced part of the CDR3 DNA is TGTGCCAGTAGTATAGGAACCCTAGCGGGAGGAAGTGATACG. Translated: CASSIGTLAGGSDT. The CDR3 as a whole reads CASSIGTLAGGSDTQYF. The chain links TRBV19 to TRBJ2-3; 11 positions agree with TRBD2. Sequencing ends 3 residues short of the CDR3 end; the germline J gene provides the rest. Germline values: CDR1 LNHDA, CDR2 SQIVND (reference sequence). CDR3 size: 17 residues. V lost 1 base, J lost 6 bases, and 9 bases stayed unmatched. Full variable domain (outside the CDR3, taken from reference TRBV19 and TRBJ2-3): DGGITQSPKYLFRKEGQNVTLSCEQNLNHDAMYWYRQDPGQGLRLIYYSQIVNDFQKGDIAEGYSVSREKKESFPLTVTSAQKNPTAFYLCASSIGTLAGGSDTQYFGPGTRLTVL.

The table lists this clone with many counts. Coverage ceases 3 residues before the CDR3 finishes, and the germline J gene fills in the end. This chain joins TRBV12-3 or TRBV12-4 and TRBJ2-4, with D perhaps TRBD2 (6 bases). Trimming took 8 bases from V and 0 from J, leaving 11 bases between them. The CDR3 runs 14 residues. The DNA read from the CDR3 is TGTGCCAGCGACGAGGGACTAGCCAAAAACATT. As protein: CASDEGLAKNI. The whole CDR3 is CASDEGLAKNIQYF.

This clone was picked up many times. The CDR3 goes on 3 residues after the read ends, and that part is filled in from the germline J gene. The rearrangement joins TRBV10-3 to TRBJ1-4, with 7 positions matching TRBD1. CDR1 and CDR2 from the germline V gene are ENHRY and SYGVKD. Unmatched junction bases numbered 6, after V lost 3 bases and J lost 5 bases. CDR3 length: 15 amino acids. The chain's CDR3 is CAISESGGPNEKLFF. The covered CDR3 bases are TGTGCCATCAGTGAATCAGGGGGTCCAAATGAAAAA.

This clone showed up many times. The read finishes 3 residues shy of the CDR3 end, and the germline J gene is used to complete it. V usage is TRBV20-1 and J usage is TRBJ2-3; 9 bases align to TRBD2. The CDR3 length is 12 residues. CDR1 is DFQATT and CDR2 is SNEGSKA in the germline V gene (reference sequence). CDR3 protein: CSRREGGETQYF. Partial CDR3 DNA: TGCAGTCGGCGGGAGGGCGGGGAGACG.

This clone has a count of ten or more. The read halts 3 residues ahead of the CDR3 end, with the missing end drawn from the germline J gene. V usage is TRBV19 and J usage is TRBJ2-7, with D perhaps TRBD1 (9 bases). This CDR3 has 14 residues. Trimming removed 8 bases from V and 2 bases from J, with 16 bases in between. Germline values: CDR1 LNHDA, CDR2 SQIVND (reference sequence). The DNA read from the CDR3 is TGTGCCAGTCGGGGGGGACAGGGAACCTACGAG. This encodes CASRGGQGTYE. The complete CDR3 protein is CASRGGQGTYEQYF. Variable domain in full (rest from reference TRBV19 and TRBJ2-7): DGGITQSPKYLFRKEGQNVTLSCEQNLNHDAMYWYRQDPGQGLRLIYYSQIVNDFQKGDIAEGYSVSREKKESFPLTVTSAQKNPTAFYLCASRGGQGTYEQYFGPGTRLTVT.

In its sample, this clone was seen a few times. The part of the CDR3 DNA that was read is TGTGCCAGTAGTATGGGGACAGGGGAGGAAGAA. It yields the protein CASSMGTGEEE. The CDR3 in full is CASSMGTGEEELFF. The chain joins TRBV19 to TRBJ1-4, with TRBD1 matching over 10 bases. The read ends 3 residues shy of where the CDR3 ends; the end is completed using the germline J gene. Germline lookup yields CDR1 LNHDA and CDR2 SQIVND (reference sequence). This CDR3 spans 14 amino acids.

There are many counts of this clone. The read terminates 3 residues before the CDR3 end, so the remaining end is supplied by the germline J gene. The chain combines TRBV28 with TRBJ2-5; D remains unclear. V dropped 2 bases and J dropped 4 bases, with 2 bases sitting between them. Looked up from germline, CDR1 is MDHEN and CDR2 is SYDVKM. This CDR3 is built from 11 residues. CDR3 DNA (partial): TGTGCCAGCAGTTTACGAGAGACC. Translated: CASSLRET. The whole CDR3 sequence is CASSLRETQYF.